The clone carrying this T cell receptor (beta chain) showed up many times. The antigen is undetermined. The entry originates in a study of blood T cells in healthy people across ages. Whole-study findings and limits: Strong correlation existed between TCR beta diversity and naive T cell percentage. It was held that diversity estimates obtained from one million T cells represented underestimates.

A second about 6 to 12 cycle PCR used barcoded and J-beta primers. TCRdb re-analysed the 5' RACE reads in MiXCR, keeping a single row per CDR3 protein. Among roughly 1 million distinct CDR3 sequences listed, under 30% were seen once. Peripheral blood from each donor was collected in a volume of 9.5 to 10 milliliters. A further study also used this sample, focusing on T cells of mothers and their children.

Sequenced material: blood. This TCR came from a girl aged 2 to 9 in good health.

The CDR3 DNA follows: TGCGCCAGCAGCCAAATTAGCGGGGCAACCCAGTACTTC. Its protein product is CASSQISGATQYF. The gene calls are TRBV4-3 and TRBJ2-5; 8 nucleotides match TRBD2. V lost 2 bases and J lost 8; bases outside the gene matches: 4. Germline CDR1 and CDR2: LGHNA and YSLEER. This CDR3 is built from 13 residues.